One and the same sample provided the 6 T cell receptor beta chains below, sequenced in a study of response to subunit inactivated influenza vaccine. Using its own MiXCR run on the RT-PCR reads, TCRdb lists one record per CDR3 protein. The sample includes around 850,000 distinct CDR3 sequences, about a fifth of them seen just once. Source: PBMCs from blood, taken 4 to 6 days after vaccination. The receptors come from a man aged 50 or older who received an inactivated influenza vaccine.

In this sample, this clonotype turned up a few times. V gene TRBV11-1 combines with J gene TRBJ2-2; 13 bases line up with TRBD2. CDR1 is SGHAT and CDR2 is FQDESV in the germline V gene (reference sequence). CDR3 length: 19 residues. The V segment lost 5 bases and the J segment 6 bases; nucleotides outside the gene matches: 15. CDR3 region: CASSPGLAGSGEHAGELFF. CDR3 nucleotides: TGTGCCAGCAGCCCGGGACTAGCGGGGTCGGGGGAACATGCCGGGGAGCTGTTTTTT.

The CDR3 DNA follows: TGCGCCAGCAGCGCCGGACCCACGGATGAAGCTTTCTTT. It is translated as CASSAGPTDEAFF. The V call is TRBV5-1, the J call TRBJ1-1; D gene ambiguous. V lost 4 bases to trimming and J lost 7 bases, with 14 bases between them. Germline values: CDR1 SGHRS, CDR2 YFSETQ. The CDR3 runs to 13 residues.

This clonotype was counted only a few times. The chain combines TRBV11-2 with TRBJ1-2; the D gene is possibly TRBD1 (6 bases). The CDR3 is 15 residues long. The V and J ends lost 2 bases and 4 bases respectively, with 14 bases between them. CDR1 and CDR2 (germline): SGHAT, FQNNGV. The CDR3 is CASSLSTGMGYGYTF. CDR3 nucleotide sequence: TGTGCCAGCAGCTTATCAACAGGGATGGGCTATGGCTACACCTTC.

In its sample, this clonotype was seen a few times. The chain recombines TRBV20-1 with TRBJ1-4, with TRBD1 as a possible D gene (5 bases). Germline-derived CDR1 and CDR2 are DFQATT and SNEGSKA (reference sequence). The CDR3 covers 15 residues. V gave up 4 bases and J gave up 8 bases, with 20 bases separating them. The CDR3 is CSATPTPGINEKLFF. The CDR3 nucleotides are TGCAGTGCTACCCCAACTCCAGGGATTAACGAAAAACTGTTTTTT.

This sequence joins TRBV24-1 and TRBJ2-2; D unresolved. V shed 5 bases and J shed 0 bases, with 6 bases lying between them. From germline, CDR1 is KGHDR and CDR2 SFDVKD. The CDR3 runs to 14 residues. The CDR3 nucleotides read TGTGCCACCAGTGGAGGTCCGAACACCGGGGAGCTGTTTTTT. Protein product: CATSGGPNTGELFF.

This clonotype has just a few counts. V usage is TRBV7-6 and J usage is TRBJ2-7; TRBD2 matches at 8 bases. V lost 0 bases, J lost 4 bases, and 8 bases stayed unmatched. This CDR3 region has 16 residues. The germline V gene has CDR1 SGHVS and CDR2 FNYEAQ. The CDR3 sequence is CASSLAGAGGAYEQYF. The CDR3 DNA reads TGTGCCAGCAGCTTAGCTGGCGCGGGAGGCGCTTACGAGCAGTACTTC. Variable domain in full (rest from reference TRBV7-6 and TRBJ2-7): GAGVSQSPRYKVTKRGQDVALRCDPISGHVSLYWYRQALGQGPEFLTYFNYEAQQDKSGLPNDRFSAERPEGSISTLTIQRTEQRDSAMYRCASSLAGAGGAYEQYFGPGTRLTVT.